This T cell receptor (beta chain) was documented in a study of T cell changes during pregnancy in multiple sclerosis. Clones were read by immunoSEQ multiplex PCR, and TCRdb kept only the in-frame ones, dropping some. The data show approximately 80,000 clones, approximately 94% seen once. In germline, CDR1 is SQVTM, CDR2 ANQGSEA. Trimming removed 3 bases at V and 14 bases at J, with 19 bases between. This CDR3 is built from 12 residues. The receptor was isolated from a female donor with multiple sclerosis, enrolled in a pregnancy study. The material was peripheral blood, obtained in the third trimester of pregnancy. The J gene is TRBJ1-2, the V gene TRBV29-1; no clear D. CDR3 protein: CSVDLPPPRGTF. CDR3 nucleotide sequence: TGCAGCGTTGATCTCCCCCCTCCTCGGGGTACCTTC.